This T cell receptor (beta chain) was sequenced during a study of T cells in localized non-small cell lung cancer. Here immunoSEQ multiplex PCR was the method, and the copy in TCRdb shows in-frame clones only, minus some. The sample has some 51,000 clones; approximately 90% are singletons. The ends were cut back, 2 bases at V and 0 bases at J, with 8 bases in the middle. The CDR3 is 14 amino acids. Germline V CDR1 and CDR2: GTSNPN, SVGIG (reference sequence). V and J are TRBV30 and TRBJ1-3; D remains ambiguous. Sequences were derived from peripheral blood, sampled before any cancer treatment. This TCR was recovered from a woman aged 35 to 70 with stage I lung adenocarcinoma. The CDR3 bases are TGTGCCTGGAGTAAGACTCTCTCTGGAAACACCATATATTTT. Translated, it gives CAWSKTLSGNTIYF.